The 4 T cell receptor beta chains below were found in one sample sequenced in a study of blood T cells in healthy people across ages. For the second PCR, which ran for 7 to 11 cycles, a sample-barcoded 5' primer and a J-beta primer mix were used. MiXCR was run by TCRdb on the 5' RACE reads, yielding one entry per CDR3 protein. The table includes about 2 million distinct CDR3 sequences, around half detected once. The sequencing input was blood. All receptors derive from a woman in her thirties or forties in good health.

This chain uses TRBV11-2 with TRBJ2-7; the D is unclear. The J call is doubtful: the DNA matches TRBJ2-5 better. CDR3 size: 14 residues. Germline V gene lookup returns CDR1 SGHAT and CDR2 FQNNGV. The CDR3 region is CASALTRSRKTQYF. CDR3 sequence (DNA): TGTGCCAGCGCTCTTACCCGCAGTCGGAAGACCCAGTACTTC.

V gene TRBV4-3 combines with J gene TRBJ2-1; D ambiguous. With 0 bases removed from V and 6 bases from J, the gap between germline ends came to 6 bases. This CDR3 contains 13 residues. Germline V CDR1 and CDR2: LGHNA, YSLEER. CDR3 region: CASSQDGFNEQFF. The CDR3 DNA is TGCGCCAGCAGCCAAGATGGGTTCAATGAGCAGTTCTTC.

This clonotype was picked up a small number of times. CDR3 DNA: TGTGCCAGCAGTAACACAGGGAGTTGGAATAACTATGGCTACACCTTC. This codes for CASSNTGSWNNYGYTF. This chain connects TRBV6-5 to TRBJ1-2; weak D call: TRBD1 (6 bases). CDR1 MNHEY and CDR2 SVGAGI come from the germline V gene. V dropped 5 bases and J dropped 1 base, with 17 bases sitting between them. The CDR3 is made up of 16 amino acids.

The CDR3 nucleotides are TGCAGTGCCGCCTCGCCCGGACAAAGCACAGATACGCAGTATTTT. Protein: CSAASPGQSTDTQYF. The rearrangement joins TRBV20-1 to TRBJ2-3; a possible D gene is TRBD1 (5 bases). Germline V gene data show CDR1 as DFQATT and CDR2 as SNEGSKA (reference sequence). The V and J ends lost 6 bases and 0 bases respectively, with 16 bases between them. The CDR3 consists of 15 residues.